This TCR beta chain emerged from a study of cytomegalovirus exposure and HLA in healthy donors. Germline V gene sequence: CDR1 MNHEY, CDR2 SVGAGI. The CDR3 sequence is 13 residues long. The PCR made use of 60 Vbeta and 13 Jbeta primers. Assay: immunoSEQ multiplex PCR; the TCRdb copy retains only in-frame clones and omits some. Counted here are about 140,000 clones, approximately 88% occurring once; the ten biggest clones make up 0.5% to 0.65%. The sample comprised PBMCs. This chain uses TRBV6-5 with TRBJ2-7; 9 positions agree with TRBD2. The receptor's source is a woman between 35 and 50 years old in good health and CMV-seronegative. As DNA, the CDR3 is TGTGCTACCTACGCGGGAGGGTTCTACGAGCAGTACTTC. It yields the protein CATYAGGFYEQYF.